This T cell receptor beta chain was recorded in a study of T cells in lung cancer brain metastases. Patients had resection for synchronous oligometastatic disease or delayed recurrence of a solitary brain metastasis. Germline values: CDR1 SEHNR, CDR2 FQNEAQ (reference sequence). V gave up 6 bases and J gave up 7 bases, with 12 bases separating them. The CDR3 runs 12 residues. Paired samples had equal genomic DNA input, ranging about 2 to 5.5 ug. The table came from immunoSEQ multiplex PCR; TCRdb's copy has only in-frame clones and leaves some out. The sample contains 2,000 to 3,000 clones, about 90% of which appear only once.

Material for sequencing was tumor tissue from a brain metastasis. The clonotype was recovered from a man aged 65-85 years with non-small cell lung cancer that had spread to the brain. V and J are TRBV7-9 and TRBJ1-1; D is uncertain. CDR3 loop: CASSPPQDEAFF. The CDR3 DNA reads TGTGCCAGCAGTCCTCCTCAGGATGAAGCTTTCTTT.